Presented here are 22 T cell receptor beta chains from one specimen sequenced in a study of blood T cell repertoires in COVID-19. Data came from immunoSEQ multiplex PCR; TCRdb stores just in-frame clones and leaves some out. The sample contains over 85,000 clones, more than 75% of which appear only once. What was sequenced was peripheral blood. The origin of the receptors is a human donor in a cohort sampled during active COVID-19.

This clone was observed a single time. The genes are TRBV4-3 and TRBJ1-6; no reliable D call. Per the germline V gene, CDR1 is LGHNA and CDR2 is YSLEER. This CDR3 has 14 amino acids. Trimming shortened V by 0 bases and J by 6 bases, and 6 bases separated the two germline ends. The CDR3 sequence is CASSQDKSNSPLHF. The CDR3 DNA reads TGCGCCAGCAGCCAAGATAAGAGTAATTCACCCCTCCACTTT.

This clone was seen more than once but under ten times. The V gene is TRBV5-6, the J gene TRBJ1-1; tentative D call: TRBD1 (6 bases). V lost 5 bases and J lost 8, with 13 bases in between. Germline V CDR1 and CDR2: SGHDT, YYEEEE. CDR3 length equals 12 residues. The CDR3 loop is CASRGQPGEAFF. The CDR3 bases are TGTGCCAGCAGAGGACAGCCCGGAGAAGCTTTCTTT.

The chain uses TRBV29-1 and TRBJ2-3, with 7 bases identical to TRBD2. V shed 5 bases, J shed 13 bases, and the junction held 9 bases outside the gene matches. Germline values: CDR1 SQVTM, CDR2 ANQGSEA. The length of the CDR3 is 11 residues. The CDR3 region is CSVQRGGQEYF. The CDR3 DNA follows: TGCAGCGTTCAGAGGGGAGGGCAGGAGTATTTT.

This clone was observed a few times. V is TRBV27 and J is TRBJ2-1; the D gene is possibly TRBD1 (5 bases). This CDR3 has 15 amino acids. CDR1 and CDR2 (germline): MNHEY, SMNVEV (reference sequence). Trimming stripped 0 bases from V and 4 bases from J, with 10 bases between. CDR3 bases: TGTGCCAGCAGTTTATCGCGCCAGGGTTACAATGAGCAGTTCTTC. Protein product: CASSLSRQGYNEQFF.

The chain carries TRBV27 and TRBJ1-2; 7 nucleotides align to TRBD1. This CDR3 is built from 15 residues. After removal of 5 bases from V and 4 bases from J, the junction contained 10 bases not matched to a gene. CDR1 is MNHEY, CDR2 SMNVEV, per germline (reference sequence). As DNA, the CDR3 is TGTGCCAGCAGTAGACAGGGTGGGGAGATCTATGGCTACACCTTC. This gives the protein CASSRQGGEIYGYTF.

The rearrangement uses TRBV29-1 and TRBJ1-5; D might be TRBD1 (5 bases). The CDR3 length is 14 residues. V lost 4 bases and J lost 5, with 15 bases in between. The germline V gene has CDR1 SQVTM and CDR2 ANQGSEA. CDR3: CSVGGSTPYQPQHF. The CDR3 coding sequence is TGCAGCGTTGGGGGCAGCACCCCCTATCAGCCCCAGCATTTT.

The chain carries TRBV15 and TRBJ2-1; TRBD1 aligns across 7 bases. J was trimmed by 6 bases and V by 1 base; bases with no gene match: 3. Per germline, CDR1 LNHNV and CDR2 YYDKDF (reference sequence). The CDR3 consists of 14 residues. CDR3 sequence (DNA): TGTGCCACCAGCAGAGGACAGGGCTTCAATGAGCAGTTCTTC. Amino acids: CATSRGQGFNEQFF.

The chain uses TRBV6-5 and TRBJ1-2; TRBD1 agrees at 10 bases. The CDR3 runs 13 residues. Trimming cost V 2 bases and J 7 bases; bases outside gene matches: 1. CDR1 is MNHEY and CDR2 is SVGAGI in the germline V gene. CDR3 DNA sequence: TGTGCCAGCAGTTACCGGGACAGGGGTGGCTACACCTTC. Residues: CASSYRDRGGYTF.

This clone was detected only once. This chain uses TRBV29-1 with TRBJ2-3, with 8 bases identical to TRBD2. Germline V CDR1 and CDR2: SQVTM, ANQGSEA. The CDR3 has 18 residues. V lost 7 bases and J lost 2; bases outside the gene matches: 20. The CDR3 loop reads CSATRGEFLAGTTDTQYF. The CDR3 coding sequence is TGCAGCGCAACGCGGGGGGAGTTTTTGGCGGGGACCACAGATACGCAGTATTTT.

This clone was detected once. The rearrangement joins TRBV5-1 to TRBJ1-2; unclear D gene. From germline, CDR1 is SGHRS and CDR2 YFSETQ. Trimming took 0 bases from V and 4 from J, leaving 16 bases between them. The CDR3 is made up of 16 amino acids. For the CDR3, the DNA is TGCGCCAGCAGCTTGGTGTCAGCGCCAGCCACCTATGGCTACACCTTC. Protein: CASSLVSAPATYGYTF. Using reference TRBV5-1 and TRBJ1-2 for the parts outside the CDR3, the full variable domain is KAGVTQTPRYLIKTRGQQVTLSCSPISGHRSVSWYQQTPGQGLQFLFEYFSETQRNKGNFPGRFSGRQFSNSRSEMNVSTLELGDSALYLCASSLVSAPATYGYTFGSGTRLTVV.

This chain joins TRBV11-3 and TRBJ2-2; D may be TRBD2 (6 bases). This CDR3 spans 16 amino acids. CDR1 and CDR2 from the germline V gene are SGHNT and YENEEA. V was shortened by 5 bases and J by 1 base, with 14 bases between the two germline ends. The DNA for the CDR3 is TGTGCCAGCAGCCCTGGGGGAGCGGGGAACACCGGGGAGCTGTTTTTT. This sequence encodes CASSPGGAGNTGELFF.

The table lists this clone with a few counts. CDR3 residues: CATSRDQVEGRELFF. CDR3 nucleotide sequence: TGTGCCACCAGCAGAGATCAGGTTGAGGGCAGGGAGCTGTTTTTT. This chain joins TRBV15 and TRBJ2-2; TRBD2 might be the D (5 bases). From germline, CDR1 is LNHNV and CDR2 YYDKDF (reference sequence). The V end lost 0 bases, the J end lost 9 bases, and 14 bases lay between the germline ends. The CDR3 extends over 15 amino acids.

In DNA form, the CDR3 reads TGCGCCAGCAGCGAAGGGACTAGTAGGGCAGATACGCAGTATTTT. As protein: CASSEGTSRADTQYF. This chain uses TRBV5-1 with TRBJ2-3, with TRBD2 matching 8 bases. Per germline, CDR1 SGHRS and CDR2 YFSETQ. V lost 4 bases and J lost 4; bases outside the gene matches: 8. The CDR3 loop spans 15 amino acids.

The chain has TRBV7-9 and TRBJ2-1, with 10 positions matching TRBD1. J gave up 7 bases and V 3 bases, and 6 bases lay outside the gene matches. The CDR3 has 15 residues. Germline-derived CDR1 and CDR2 are SEHNR and FQNEAQ (reference sequence). The CDR3 sequence is CASSFEGQGRNEQFF. CDR3 nucleotide sequence: TGTGCCAGCAGCTTTGAGGGACAGGGGCGGAATGAGCAGTTCTTC.

This chain links TRBV7-2 with TRBJ2-7, with 7 bases fitting TRBD1. Germline-derived CDR1 and CDR2 are SGHTA and FQGNSA. This CDR3 spans 12 amino acids. V was clipped by 5 bases and J by 5 bases; unmatched bases: 3. CDR3 amino acids: CASSRDSHEQYF. CDR3 DNA: TGTGCCAGCAGCCGGGACAGCCACGAGCAGTACTTC. The entire variable domain, with the rest obtained from reference TRBV7-2 and TRBJ2-7, is as follows: GAGVSQSPSNKVTEKGKDVELRCDPISGHTALYWYRQSLGQGLEFLIYFQGNSAPDKSGLPSDRFSAERTGGSVSTLTIQRTQQEDSAVYLCASSRDSHEQYFGPGTRLTVT.

The J gene is TRBJ2-1, the V gene TRBV4-3; D gene uncertain. The CDR3 length is 14 residues. Germline CDR1 and CDR2: LGHNA and YSLEER. V lost 1 base, J lost 8 bases, and 12 bases lay in between. CDR3 sequence (DNA): TGCGCCAGCAGCCAAGCCTGGAGTCGGGATGAGCAGTTCTTC. This codes for CASSQAWSRDEQFF.

The chain has TRBV2 and TRBJ2-1; D unclear. Germline values: CDR1 SNHLY, CDR2 FYNNEI. Between the trimmed V and J ends, which lost 7 bases and 9 bases, there was a span of 10 bases. The CDR3 is 11 residues long. The CDR3: CASNRVVEQFF. The DNA for the CDR3 is TGTGCCAGCAATCGGGTAGTTGAGCAGTTCTTC. Drawing the rest from reference TRBV2 and TRBJ2-1, the complete variable domain is EPEVTQTPSHQVTQMGQEVILRCVPISNHLYFYWYRQILGQKVEFLVSFYNNEISEKSEIFDDQFSVERPDGSNFTLKIRSTKLEDSAMYFCASNRVVEQFFGPGTRLTVL.

Remarks on this clone: One end of the junction is discordant with germline, which a read error may explain. The rearrangement links TRBV18 to TRBJ2-1; tentatively, D is TRBD1 (5 bases). The CDR3 runs to 15 residues. Per germline, CDR1 KGHSH and CDR2 LQKENI. CDR3 nucleotide sequence: TGTGCCAGCTCACGACCCCCTGCAGGGTACACTGAGCAGTTCTTC. Encoded protein: CASSRPPAGYTEQFF.

This clone was observed a handful of times. This sequence joins TRBV28 and TRBJ1-4, with TRBD1 matching 7 bases. J gave up 4 bases and V 5 bases, and 7 bases lay outside the gene matches. Germline loops: CDR1 MDHEN, CDR2 SYDVKM. The CDR3 contains 15 residues. DNA for the CDR3: TGTGCCAGCAGTAGCCCAGGGGGGAATAATGAAAAACTGTTTTTT. Translating it yields CASSSPGGNNEKLFF.

J is TRBJ1-6 and V is TRBV2, with D uncertain. This CDR3 region has 13 residues. The ends were cut back, 7 bases at V and 4 bases at J, with 8 bases in the middle. Per germline, CDR1 SNHLY and CDR2 FYNNEI. CDR3 sequence: CASIQEYNSPLHF. DNA of the CDR3: TGTGCCAGCATTCAGGAATATAATTCACCCCTCCACTTT.

V and J are TRBV7-3 and TRBJ2-2; 7 nucleotides line up with TRBD2. V shed 5 bases and J 6 bases; nucleotides not matched to a gene: 6. The CDR3 has 14 residues. Germline V gene sequence: CDR1 SGHTA, CDR2 FQGTGA. The CDR3 nucleotides read TGTGCCAGCAGCCCCGGACTAGGCCCCGGGGAGCTGTTTTTT. Encoded protein: CASSPGLGPGELFF.

Written as DNA, the CDR3 is TGTGCCAGCAGGGCATCGGGGGGAAAAGAGACCCAGTACTTC. It specifies CASRASGGKETQYF. The J gene is TRBJ2-5, the V gene TRBV28; 7 bases fit TRBD2. Germline V gene lookup returns CDR1 MDHEN and CDR2 SYDVKM. With 6 bases clipped from V and 3 bases from J, the junction kept 7 bases outside the gene matches. The CDR3 is 14 residues long.